A single sample gave rise to the 27 T cell receptor beta chains below, sequenced in a study of T cells in Graves' hyperthyroidism and ophthalmopathy. The investigators amplified TCR beta CDR3 regions from RNA transcripts. Using the HTBI primer set, a first-round RT-PCR was run on the TCR CDR3. TCRdb independently ran MiXCR on the multiplex PCR reads; one entry per CDR3 protein. The sample yields about 52,000 distinct CDR3 sequences, around half seen once. Material for sequencing was blood. The receptors come from a woman between 45 and 60 years old with Graves' ophthalmopathy.

The chain carries TRBV20-1 and TRBJ2-7; TRBD1 is a possible D gene (6 bases). Looked up from germline, CDR1 is DFQATT and CDR2 is SNEGSKA (reference sequence). The CDR3 is 13 residues long. Trimming pared 0 bases from V and 3 bases from J, leaving 9 bases between. The chain's CDR3 is CSARETGRYEQYF. CDR3 in DNA: TGCAGTGCTAGAGAGACAGGCCGCTACGAGCAGTACTTC.

Turning to this clonotype: An end of the junction differs from the germline gene, which may be a read error. The chain has TRBV9 and TRBJ2-7; weak D call: TRBD1 (6 bases). The CDR3 contains 13 residues. Germline V CDR1 and CDR2: SGDLS, YYNGEE. In DNA form, the CDR3 reads TGCGCCAGCAGCGTTCAGGGGTCCTACGGGCAGTACTTC. It codes for CASSVQGSYGQYF.

To note about this clonotype: A far larger clone lies a single base away; this is likely a read error. This chain links TRBV9 with TRBJ2-7, with D uncertain. The V and J ends lost 4 bases and 1 base respectively, with 6 bases between them. CDR1 is SGDLS, CDR2 YYNGEE, per germline. The CDR3 loop spans 12 amino acids. The CDR3 DNA reads as TGTGCCAGCAGCCATGGGTCCTACGAGCAGTACTTC. It translates to CASSHGSYEQYF.

Comments on this clonotype: One junction end does not reproduce the germline sequence, and a read error may be involved. The V and J genes are TRBV7-2 and TRBJ2-7; D may correspond to TRBD1 or TRBD2 (6 bases each). This CDR3 has 12 amino acids. Germline V gene lookup returns CDR1 SGHTA and CDR2 FQGNSA. CDR3 sequence reads: CASSLVGGLATF. The CDR3 bases are TGTGCCAGCAGCTTAGTTGGGGGGCTGGCCACCTTC.

A few counts support this clonotype. CDR3 nucleotide sequence: TGTGCCAGCTCACCACCGTCGCTCAGGGATACGCAGTATTTT. As protein: CASSPPSLRDTQYF. The chain recombines TRBV9 with TRBJ2-3; no clear D gene. V lost 7 bases, J lost 6 bases, and 18 bases lay in between. Looked up from germline, CDR1 is SGDLS and CDR2 is YYNGEE. The CDR3 extends over 14 amino acids.

This clonotype was detected once. The junction differs from germline at one of its ends, possibly a read error. The J gene is TRBJ2-7, the V gene TRBV19; no firm D call. Germline-derived CDR1 and CDR2 are LNHDA and SQIVND (reference sequence). The CDR3 sequence is 15 residues long. The CDR3 is CASSQDTGSSCEQYF. Written as DNA, the CDR3 is TGTGCCAGCAGCCAAGATACCGGCTCCTCCTGCGAGCAGTACTTC.

Within the sample, this clonotype is medium-sized. The chain has TRBV2 and TRBJ1-2, with 7 bases lining up with TRBD1. The trim removed 5 bases at V and 6 bases at J, leaving 12 bases unmatched. CDR1 and CDR2 (germline): SNHLY, FYNNEI. This CDR3 has 15 residues. The DNA for the CDR3 is TGTGCCAGCAGTCCTTCACAGGGGAGGTACGATGGCTACACCTTC. This codes for CASSPSQGRYDGYTF.

This clonotype was counted many times. V is TRBV6-6 and J is TRBJ2-5; D possibly corresponds to TRBD1 (6 bases). The ends were cut back, 7 bases at V and 5 bases at J, with 20 bases in the middle. Germline V gene sequence: CDR1 MNHNY, CDR2 SVGAGI (reference sequence). This CDR3 has 15 residues. The DNA of the CDR3 is TGTGCCAGCATGGGTGGGGATACAGGGTCTGAGACCCAGTACTTC. Translating gives CASMGGDTGSETQYF.

This clonotype was detected once. A read error may produce the germline difference seen at one junction end. This sequence joins TRBV30 and TRBJ2-3; D is unresolved. Germline V gene data show CDR1 as GTSNPN and CDR2 as SVGIG (reference sequence). The length of the CDR3 is 15 residues. The CDR3 sequence: CAWSVLFSGTDTQYF. The CDR3 DNA is TGTGCCTGGAGTGTACTGTTCTCGGGCACGGATACGCAGTATTTT.

In regard to this clonotype: The germline gene is not matched at one end of the junction; a read error may be the cause. This rearrangement joins TRBV2 to TRBJ1-4, with D tentatively TRBD1 (6 bases). Germline-derived CDR1 and CDR2 are SNHLY and FYNNEI. The CDR3 length is 15 residues. The CDR3 here is CASSERTGSGGKLFF. The CDR3 bases are TGTGCCAGCAGTGAAAGAACAGGGTCTGGGGGAAAACTGTTCTTT. Full variable domain (rest looked up from reference TRBV2 and TRBJ1-4): EPEVTQTPSHQVTQMGQEVILRCVPISNHLYFYWYRQILGQKVEFLVSFYNNEISEKSEIFDDQFSVERPDGSNFTLKIRSTKLEDSAMYFCASSERTGSGGKLFFGSGTQLSVL.

This clonotype showed up many times. The rearrangement joins TRBV19 to TRBJ2-3, with 11 bases matching TRBD2. This CDR3 has 17 residues. Trimming at V came to 6 bases and at J to 2 bases, leaving 10 bases not matched to a gene. Germline V lookup: CDR1 LNHDA, CDR2 SQIVND (reference sequence). The CDR3 bases are TGTGCCAGTAGCCTTAGGGGACTAGCGGACTACACAGATACGCAGTATTTT. Amino acid sequence: CASSLRGLADYTDTQYF.

About this clonotype itself: The junction does not match germline at one end; this may be a read error. V gene TRBV12-3 or TRBV12-4 combines with J gene TRBJ2-1, with 10 positions matching TRBD2. The CDR3 is 14 residues long. CDR3 nucleotide sequence: TGCGCCAGCAGTTTTAGCGGGGGGAGAGATGAGCAGCTCTTC. Residues: CASSFSGGRDEQLF.

The rearrangement uses TRBV7-9 and TRBJ2-3; D might be TRBD2 (5 bases). CDR3 length: 15 residues. V lost 3 bases and J 2 bases, leaving 12 bases between the germline ends. Per the germline V gene, CDR1 is SEHNR and CDR2 is FQNEAQ (reference sequence). The CDR3 sequence is CASSFRGRNTDTQYF. The DNA for the CDR3 is TGTGCCAGCAGCTTTAGAGGGCGGAACACAGATACGCAGTATTTT.

The CDR3 protein is CSATTYRGDNEQFF. The CDR3 DNA is TGCAGTGCTACAACGTACAGGGGCGACAATGAGCAGTTCTTC. The chain is built from TRBV20-1 and TRBJ2-1, with 7 bases aligning to TRBD1. Germline trimming cut 4 bases from V and 5 bases from J; bases unmatched to any gene: 8. Germline-derived CDR1 and CDR2 are DFQATT and SNEGSKA (reference sequence). The CDR3 is made up of 14 amino acids.

This sequence joins TRBV20-1 and TRBJ2-1; 7 bases agree with TRBD2. The germline V gene has CDR1 DFQATT and CDR2 SNEGSKA (reference sequence). V lost 6 bases and J lost 12; bases outside the gene matches: 20. The CDR3 totals 15 residues. CDR3 DNA: TGCAGTGCATCCGTTCTAGCGGACCCCACAGATACGCAGTTCTTC. It yields the protein CSASVLADPTDTQFF.

This clonotype was detected many times. The chain couples TRBV7-9 to TRBJ1-5; D possibly corresponds to TRBD1 (5 bases). This CDR3 is built from 12 residues. The germline V and J ends were trimmed by 5 bases and 4 bases, with 6 bases remaining between them. Per germline, CDR1 SEHNR and CDR2 FQNEAQ (reference sequence). The CDR3 DNA sequence: TGTGCCAGCAGCGAGGGGAATCAGCCCCAGCATTTT. This gives the protein CASSEGNQPQHF.

The chain employs TRBV7-3 and TRBJ2-3; D is perhaps TRBD1 or TRBD2 (5 bases each). The CDR3 totals 14 residues. Germline CDR1 is SGHTA and CDR2 is FQGTGA. The ends were cut back, 0 bases at V and 5 bases at J, with 9 bases in the middle. This CDR3 reads CASSLTGAGDTQYF. In DNA, the CDR3 is TGTGCCAGCAGCTTAACAGGGGCGGGAGATACGCAGTATTTT.

This chain's CDR3 is CATSSPRDYPYEQYF. CDR3 bases: TGTGCCACCAGCAGCCCGAGGGACTACCCCTACGAGCAGTACTTC. The chain employs TRBV15 and TRBJ2-7, with 7 bases identical to TRBD2. The CDR3 runs 15 residues. Losses at the gene ends were 3 bases for V and 2 bases for J; bases not matched to a gene: 7. Germline CDR1 reads LNHNV; CDR2 reads YYDKDF (reference sequence).

The table lists this clonotype with a count of one. This may stem from a read error, because a much larger clone lies one nucleotide away. No conserved phenylalanine or tryptophan is present at the end of the CDR3, so a read error is the likely explanation. The V and J genes are TRBV20-1 and TRBJ1-4; D is unresolved. Trimming cost V 0 bases and J 7 bases, with 15 bases left between them. In germline, CDR1 is DFQATT, CDR2 SNEGSKA (reference sequence). This CDR3 is built from 15 residues. CDR3 region: CSARDGGMASEKLFS. CDR3 bases: TGCAGTGCTAGAGATGGAGGGATGGCTAGTGAAAAACTGTTTTCT.

Remarks on this clonotype: Without the conserved terminal phenylalanine or tryptophan, this CDR3 likely stems from a read error. It is unclear where the CDR3 begins or ends on the DNA, so no DNA is shown, and the CDR3 is as TCRdb lists it. The V and J genes are TRBV4-2 and TRBJ2-1; TRBD1, the table's D call, was not compared with the DNA. The V gene's germline CDR1 is LGHNA and CDR2 YNFKEQ. Both ends counted, the CDR3 spans 12 residues. Here the CDR3 reads CASSPVTGTGFT.

The chain has TRBV5-1 and TRBJ1-2; the D gene is possibly TRBD1 (5 bases). CDR3 length equals 12 residues. Germline values: CDR1 SGHRS, CDR2 YFSETQ. V lost 4 bases to trimming and J lost 8 bases, with 12 bases between them. CDR3: CASSHGTSGYTF. DNA of the CDR3: TGCGCCAGCAGCCACGGGACTAGCGGCTACACCTTC. The full variable domain, with the rest looked up from reference TRBV5-1 and TRBJ1-2, is KAGVTQTPRYLIKTRGQQVTLSCSPISGHRSVSWYQQTPGQGLQFLFEYFSETQRNKGNFPGRFSGRQFSNSRSEMNVSTLELGDSALYLCASSHGTSGYTFGSGTRLTVV.

This clonotype was observed at least ten times. V is TRBV5-1 and J is TRBJ2-2, with 8 bases identical to TRBD1. The J segment lost 1 base and the V segment lost 0 bases, leaving 2 bases of the junction unmatched. The CDR3 consists of 16 residues. Germline loops: CDR1 SGHRS, CDR2 YFSETQ. As DNA, the CDR3 is TGCGCCAGCAGCTTGGACGGGACAGGGAACACCGGGGAGCTGTTTTTT. Translation: CASSLDGTGNTGELFF.

In regard to this clonotype: An end of the junction does not agree with germline; a read error may underlie this. The chain is built from TRBV6-6 and TRBJ1-1, with D unresolved. Per the germline V gene, CDR1 is MNHNY and CDR2 is SVGAGI (reference sequence). The CDR3 sequence is 14 residues long. CDR3 nucleotides: TGTGCCAGCAGTTACTCAGGACCTGGAAGCAGAGCTGTCTTT. Amino acid sequence: CASSYSGPGSRAVF.

The chain has TRBV11-2 and TRBJ2-7; D remains unclear. Trimming removed 0 bases from V and 2 bases from J, with 5 bases in between. The CDR3 length is 13 residues. The germline V gene has CDR1 SGHAT and CDR2 FQNNGV. The CDR3 here is CASSLEEAYEQYF. The CDR3 nucleotides read TGTGCCAGCAGCTTAGAGGAAGCCTACGAGCAGTACTTC.

Relative to its sample, this clonotype is medium-sized (0.01 to 0.1%). J is TRBJ1-2 and V is TRBV24-1; 10 nucleotides line up with TRBD1. The ends lost 4 bases at V and 3 bases at J; junction bases unmatched: 4. The CDR3 contains 15 residues. Germline V CDR1 and CDR2: KGHDR, SFDVKD. In DNA form, the CDR3 reads TGTGCCACCAGTGAGGCCGGGACAGGGGACTATGGCTACACCTTC. Amino acid sequence: CATSEAGTGDYGYTF.

Note on this clonotype: A much larger clone lies a single base off, so this may be a read error. The chain has TRBV9 and TRBJ2-7; TRBD2 is a possible D gene (6 bases). Trimming left V 3 bases short and J 2 bases short, with 15 bases between. CDR1 SGDLS and CDR2 YYNGEE come from the germline V gene. The CDR3 is 15 amino acids. As DNA, the CDR3 is TGTGCCAGCAGCGCTGGAGGTAGCGGTGCCTACGAGCAGTACTTC. Translation: CASSAGGSGAYEQYF.

At least ten counts were recorded for this clonotype. The chain couples TRBV29-1 to TRBJ2-5; D possibly corresponds to TRBD1 (6 bases). This CDR3 has 13 amino acids. V dropped 2 bases and J dropped 2 bases, with 9 bases sitting between them. Germline V CDR1 and CDR2: SQVTM, ANQGSEA. CDR3 sequence (DNA): TGCAGCGTTGAATTGACAGGTCAAGAGACCCAGTACTTC. Its translation is CSVELTGQETQYF.